The 22 T cell receptor beta chains below were found in one sample sequenced in a study of blood T cells in healthy people across ages. The second PCR ran about 7 to 12 cycles with a sample-barcoded 5' primer and J-beta primers. TCRdb analysed the 5' RACE reads with MiXCR anew, one entry per CDR3 protein. There are about 1.8 million distinct CDR3 sequences in the sample; roughly 50% occur only once, and about 2.1% lies in the top ten. The source material was blood. The receptor set was obtained from a woman in her thirties or forties in good health.

V is TRBV28 and J is TRBJ1-1; D unresolved. The CDR3 has 14 residues. CDR1 and CDR2 (germline): MDHEN, SYDVKM. Deletions cut 2 bases from V and 6 bases from J, with 13 bases between. In DNA form, the CDR3 reads TGTGCCAGCAGTTTAAATGGGGAAGGCCCTGAAGCTTTCTTT. Translating gives CASSLNGEGPEAFF.

This clonotype was observed a few times. The CDR3 DNA sequence: TGTGCCAGCAGTTACACAGATCCAGGACGGGGCTATGGCTACACCTTC. Translating gives CASSYTDPGRGYGYTF. V gene TRBV6-6 combines with J gene TRBJ1-2; no clear D gene. CDR3 length: 16 amino acids. V was shortened by 2 bases and J by 4 bases, with 17 bases between the two germline ends. Germline V gives CDR1 MNHNY, CDR2 SVGAGI (reference sequence).

The rearrangement links TRBV29-1 to TRBJ2-7, with a tentative D call TRBD1 (6 bases). V was clipped by 5 bases and J by 4 bases, with 15 bases between them. Germline V gene data show CDR1 as SQVTM and CDR2 as ANQGSEA. CDR3 size: 13 residues. The CDR3 protein is CSVTRGGLYEQYF. The CDR3 DNA sequence: TGCAGCGTTACCAGGGGCGGTCTTTACGAGCAGTACTTC.

The chain has TRBV29-1 and TRBJ1-2, with D tentatively TRBD1 (5 bases). The V end was cut by 6 bases, the J end by 7 bases, with 18 bases between. Germline lookup yields CDR1 SQVTM and CDR2 ANQGSEA. The CDR3 spans 13 residues. The CDR3 nucleotides read TGCAGCGTGGGCCCGGGGGAGGCTCGTGGCTACACCTTC. It is translated as CSVGPGEARGYTF.

The J gene is TRBJ2-5, the V gene TRBV7-2; 10 bases are a match to TRBD2. The CDR3 contains 16 residues. Germline loops: CDR1 SGHTA, CDR2 FQGNSA. V was pared by 5 bases and J by 0 bases, with 6 bases of the junction left unmatched. The CDR3 bases are TGTGCCAGCAGCCGCGGACTAGCGGAATACCAAGAGACCCAGTACTTC. It translates to CASSRGLAEYQETQYF.

This clonotype was recorded only once. This CDR3 reads CASSPRQATAFYGYTF. CDR3 nucleotide sequence: TGTGCCAGCTCACCTCGACAGGCTACAGCCTTCTATGGCTACACCTTC. The rearrangement uses TRBV18 and TRBJ1-2; a weak D match, TRBD1 (6 bases). The CDR3 consists of 16 residues. CDR1 and CDR2 (germline): KGHSH, LQKENI. Between the trimmed V and J ends, which lost 3 bases and 4 bases, there was a span of 18 bases.

This clonotype has a count of ten or more. This sequence joins TRBV7-2 and TRBJ2-3, with D unresolved. This CDR3 region has 12 residues. V lost 3 bases and J 4 bases, leaving 5 bases between the germline ends. Germline V lookup: CDR1 SGHTA, CDR2 FQGNSA. The CDR3 is CASSFDPDTQYF. In nucleotides, the CDR3 is TGTGCCAGCAGCTTTGATCCAGATACGCAGTATTTT.

V usage is TRBV28 and J usage is TRBJ2-5; tentatively, D is TRBD1 or TRBD2 (6 bases each). The V end lost 8 bases, the J end lost 3 bases, and 16 bases lay between the germline ends. CDR1 and CDR2 (germline): MDHEN, SYDVKM. The CDR3 sequence is 14 residues long. The CDR3 loop is CASGSGGLEETQYF. In nucleotides, the CDR3 is TGTGCCAGCGGCTCCGGGGGCTTAGAAGAGACCCAGTACTTC. Full variable domain (remainder filled in from reference TRBV28 and TRBJ2-5): DVKVTQSSRYLVKRTGEKVFLECVQDMDHENMFWYRQDPGLGLRLIYFSYDVKMKEKGDIPEGYSVSREKKERFSLILESASTNQTSMYLCASGSGGLEETQYFGPGTRLLVL.

The chain has TRBV3-1 and TRBJ2-3, with unresolved D. Trimming shortened V by 3 bases and J by 1 base, and 14 bases separated the two germline ends. Germline lookup yields CDR1 LGHDT and CDR2 YNNKEL (reference sequence). The CDR3 runs 16 residues. CDR3 nucleotide sequence: TGTGCCAGCAGCCAGCACGCCGAGTTTGGCACAGATACGCAGTATTTT. This gives the protein CASSQHAEFGTDTQYF.

A few counts support this clonotype. The chain carries TRBV7-2 and TRBJ1-2; the D is unclear. Trimming pared 3 bases from V and 8 bases from J, leaving 16 bases between. The CDR3 covers 14 residues. CDR1 and CDR2 (germline): SGHTA, FQGNSA. The CDR3 DNA is TGTGCCAGCAGCTTCCCCGGCGCCTTGGGGGGCTACACCTTC. Its translation: CASSFPGALGGYTF. The whole variable domain, filled in from reference TRBV7-2 and TRBJ1-2, reads GAGVSQSPSNKVTEKGKDVELRCDPISGHTALYWYRQSLGQGLEFLIYFQGNSAPDKSGLPSDRFSAERTGGSVSTLTIQRTQQEDSAVYLCASSFPGALGGYTFGSGTRLTVV.

The gene calls are TRBV2 and TRBJ2-5; 14 positions agree with TRBD2. Losses at the gene ends were 5 bases for V and 4 bases for J; bases not matched to a gene: 6. This CDR3 has 16 amino acids. CDR1 is SNHLY and CDR2 is FYNNEI in the germline V gene. The CDR3 region has the DNA TGTGCCAGCAGTCCCTTTGGGACTAGCGGGGGAGAGACCCAGTACTTC. Amino acids: CASSPFGTSGGETQYF.

The genes are TRBV11-2 and TRBJ2-5; 15 bases match TRBD2. Losses at the gene ends were 5 bases for V and 6 bases for J; bases not matched to a gene: 7. This CDR3 region has 16 residues. Germline lookup yields CDR1 SGHAT and CDR2 FQNNGV. CDR3 nucleotides: TGTGCCAGCAGCCTCGGACTAGCGGGGGGGATGAAGACCCAGTACTTC. It translates to CASSLGLAGGMKTQYF. Variable domain in full (rest from reference TRBV11-2 and TRBJ2-5): EAGVAQSPRYKIIEKRQSVAFWCNPISGHATLYWYQQILGQGPKLLIQFQNNGVVDDSQLPKDRFSAERLKGVDSTLKIQPAKLEDSAVYLCASSLGLAGGMKTQYFGPGTRLLVL.

The V call is TRBV19, the J call TRBJ1-2; D remains ambiguous. With 8 bases removed from V and 2 bases from J, the gap between germline ends came to 18 bases. The CDR3 has 15 amino acids. Germline assignment: CDR1 LNHDA and CDR2 SQIVND (reference sequence). The CDR3 is CASASPKDGNYGYTF. CDR3 in DNA: TGTGCCAGTGCTTCCCCAAAGGACGGCAACTATGGCTACACCTTC.

In its sample, this clonotype was seen a few times. V and J are TRBV5-1 and TRBJ2-4, with D possibly being TRBD1 (6 bases). V shed 4 bases and J shed 3 bases, with 17 bases lying between them. The CDR3 runs 16 residues. Germline V lookup: CDR1 SGHRS, CDR2 YFSETQ. The CDR3 bases are TGCGCCAGCAGCATCGCCGAGGGACAAGGCAAAAACATTCAGTACTTC. The encoded protein is CASSIAEGQGKNIQYF.

This rearrangement joins TRBV4-2 to TRBJ1-2, with a tentative D call TRBD1 (5 bases). CDR3 size: 15 residues. Germline V gives CDR1 LGHNA, CDR2 YNFKEQ. Trimming stripped 0 bases from V and 2 bases from J, with 10 bases between. The CDR3, as DNA: TGTGCCAGCAGCCAAGATGCGCGGGGGAACTATGGCTACACCTTC. Its translation is CASSQDARGNYGYTF.

The chain is built from TRBV6-5 and TRBJ2-3; TRBD2 is a possible D gene (7 bases). V dropped 5 bases and J dropped 0 bases, with 15 bases sitting between them. Germline V lookup: CDR1 MNHEY, CDR2 SVGAGI. The CDR3 is 16 amino acids. The CDR3 loop is CASSTRGPRSTDTQYF. For the CDR3, the DNA is TGTGCCAGCAGTACGCGGGGGCCCCGGAGCACAGATACGCAGTATTTT.

The rearrangement links TRBV6-5 to TRBJ2-5, with 9 positions matching TRBD1. With V trimmed by 5 bases and J by 5 bases, 12 bases remained unmatched. Germline V gene data show CDR1 as MNHEY and CDR2 as SVGAGI. The CDR3 sequence is 16 residues long. Written as DNA, the CDR3 is TGTGCCAGCAGTCTCCGGACAGGGGAAAATAAGGAGACCCAGTACTTC. The encoded protein is CASSLRTGENKETQYF.

The chain carries TRBV20-1 and TRBJ2-5; 7 bases line up with TRBD2. CDR1 and CDR2 from the germline V gene are DFQATT and SNEGSKA (reference sequence). CDR3 length: 13 residues. V was pared by 7 bases and J by 11 bases, with 16 bases of the junction left unmatched. This CDR3 reads CSVTRGVGNEQYF. Written as DNA, the CDR3 is TGCAGTGTGACTCGGGGGGTGGGCAATGAGCAGTACTTC.

This clonotype was seen a handful of times. The gene calls are TRBV6-2 or TRBV6-3 and TRBJ2-5, with D perhaps assigned TRBD1 or TRBD2 (5 bases each). This CDR3 spans 15 amino acids. The V gene's germline CDR1 is MNHEY and CDR2 SVGEGT. Between the trimmed V and J ends, which lost 4 bases and 3 bases, there was a span of 15 bases. CDR3 nucleotide sequence: TGTGCCAGCAGTTCTTGGACACAACTAGAAGAGACCCAGTACTTC. Its protein is CASSSWTQLEETQYF.

The gene calls are TRBV29-1 and TRBJ2-1; D uncertain. Trimming took off 2 bases at V and 6 bases at J, with 20 bases between the two ends. The CDR3 is 16 amino acids. CDR1 is SQVTM, CDR2 ANQGSEA, per germline. The CDR3 loop reads CSVERHGRKFPNEQFF. In DNA, the CDR3 is TGCAGCGTTGAAAGACATGGAAGGAAATTCCCCAATGAGCAGTTCTTC.

Regarding this clonotype: A read error may account for a junction end that differs from germline. The rearrangement uses TRBV20-1 and TRBJ2-3, with D unresolved. This CDR3 region has 14 residues. Per germline, CDR1 DFQATT and CDR2 SNEGSKA (reference sequence). The CDR3 loop is CGARDATTLDTQYF. In nucleotides, the CDR3 is TGCGGTGCTAGAGACGCGACAACGTTGGATACGCAGTATTTT.

As for this clonotype: A much larger clone is a single base away; this may be a read error. This rearrangement joins TRBV4-2 to TRBJ2-5; TRBD2 aligns across 9 bases. Per germline, CDR1 LGHNA and CDR2 YNFKEQ. The ends lost 0 bases at V and 11 bases at J; junction bases unmatched: 10. CDR3 length: 15 amino acids. Here the CDR3 reads CASSQDQIAGAEQYF. DNA of the CDR3: TGTGCCAGCAGCCAAGATCAGATAGCGGGGGCTGAGCAGTACTTC.